This is a list of T cell receptor beta chains from one sample in a study of blood T cells in healthy people across ages. TCRdb itself ran the 5' RACE reads through MiXCR, one entry per CDR3 protein. The table records about 1.8 million distinct CDR3 sequences, 49% of them present only once. The sequenced material came from blood. The receptor set was obtained from a woman aged 40 to 50 in good health. CDR3s include the opening cysteine and the closing phenylalanine or tryptophan. The D gene is left open where the match is weak. The size of a clone is reported for some rows only, either as once, few or many, or as a class for expanded clones.

TRBJ2-4 TRBD2 . TRBV7-2 TGCGCCAGCAGCTTATCCGTCGGGGGGGGATCCAAAAACATTCAGTACTTC CASSLSVGGGSKNIQYF
TRBJ2-2 . . TRBV3-1 TGTGCCAGCAGCCAAGACCCGAGGGGGACCGGGGAGCTGTTTTTT CASSQDPRGTGELFF
TRBJ1-5 . few TRBV27 TGTGCCAGCAGTATAACACCTAGCAATCAGCCCCAGCATTTT CASSITPSNQPQHF
TRBJ1-5 . . TRBV29-1 TGCAGCGTTGGTACTCAGCCCCAGCATTTT CSVGTQPQHF
TRBJ1-6 . . TRBV12-3/TRBV12-4 TGTGCCAGCAGTTTGAGGGTCAGGGCTTCACCCCTCCACTTT CASSLRVRASPLHF
TRBJ2-7 TRBD1 . TRBV28 TGTGCCAGCAGTGGGAACAGGGGTTACTCCTACGAGCAGTACTTC CASSGNRGYSYEQYF
TRBJ2-7 . . TRBV28 TGTGCCAGCAGTTCCCGGGCCAACGACGAGCAGTACTTC CASSSRANDEQYF
TRBJ1-4 . once TRBV18 TGTGCCAGCTCATCTGGTAGCCGCAATGAAAAACTGTTTTTT CASSSGSRNEKLFF
TRBJ1-5 . . TRBV6-6 TGTGCCAGCACTCTTACGGATAGCAATCAGCCCCAGCATTTT CASTLTDSNQPQHF
TRBJ1-2 . . TRBV5-1 TGCGCCAGCAGCTTGGTGTGGGGCGGGTATGGCTACACCTTC CASSLVWGGYGYTF
TRBJ1-6 TRBD1 . TRBV4-2 TGTGCCAGCAGCCAAGAGGGGGACAGATATAATTCACCCCTCCACTTT CASSQEGDRYNSPLHF
TRBJ2-7 . . TRBV9 TGTGCCAGCAGCGTAAGCAGGGGTAGCTCCTACGAGCAGTACTTC CASSVSRGSSYEQYF
TRBJ2-3 . . TRBV5-1 TGCGCCAGCAGCTTGCGGCTTCTCACAGATACGCAGTATTTT CASSLRLLTDTQYF
TRBJ1-1 . once TRBV7-2 TGTGCCAGCAGCTCTAAGGGTTCCGGGAACACTGAAGCTTTCTTT CASSSKGSGNTEAFF
TRBJ2-7 . . TRBV11-2 TGTGCCAGCAGCTTAGAGGGAGGGGGGGTAGCTTTGGACGAGCAGTACTTC CASSLEGGGVALDEQYF
TRBJ1-1 TRBD1 once TRBV7-2 TGTGCCAGCAGCTTAGTAGGGACAGATTCTGAAGCTTTCTTT CASSLVGTDSEAFF
TRBJ2-3 . . TRBV20-1 TGCAGTGCTAGGCACTTCACGGATACGCAGTATTTT CSARHFTDTQYF
TRBJ2-5 TRBD2 . TRBV5-1 TGCGCCAGCAGCGTCGGGACTAACAATGAGCAGTACTTC CASSVGTNNEQYF
TRBJ1-1 TRBD1 . TRBV29-1 TGCAGCGTTGTGGGATCCCGGGACAGGGCTTCTTCTTGGAACACTGAAGCTTTCTTT CSVVGSRDRASSWNTEAFF
TRBJ2-3 . once TRBV28 TGTGCCAGCAGTGTGGAGGGGGAAAGCACAGATACGCAGTATTTT CASSVEGESTDTQYF
TRBJ2-5 TRBD1 few TRBV7-2 TGTGCCAGCAGCTGGACAGGGACAGGGCCCAAAGAGACCCAGTACTTC CASSWTGTGPKETQYF